The 18 T cell receptor beta chains below all came from one sample that was sequenced in a study of blood T cells in healthy people across ages. Combining a sample-barcoded 5' primer with a J-beta primer mix, a second PCR ran for roughly 6 to 12 cycles. TCRdb independently ran MiXCR on the 5' RACE reads; one entry per CDR3 protein. The data hold about 640,000 distinct CDR3 sequences, with under 70% observed a single time. Sequencing was carried out using blood. These receptors originate from a man between 60 and 75 years old in good health.

The rearrangement uses TRBV5-1 and TRBJ1-1; D is perhaps TRBD1 (6 bases). Germline V gene sequence: CDR1 SGHRS, CDR2 YFSETQ. V was trimmed by 5 bases and J by 1 base, leaving 12 bases between them. This CDR3 comprises 14 residues. The CDR3 sequence: CASSGGQSNTEAFF. CDR3 DNA: TGCGCCAGCAGTGGGGGGCAGTCGAACACTGAAGCTTTCTTT.

The chain is built from TRBV27 and TRBJ1-2, with 12 positions matching TRBD1. Trimming removed 6 bases from V and 10 bases from J; junction bases left unmatched: 15. CDR1 and CDR2 (germline): MNHEY, SMNVEV (reference sequence). The CDR3 runs to 16 residues. The chain's CDR3 is CASRGTGGPARSVYTF. The CDR3 DNA sequence: TGTGCCAGCAGGGGGACAGGGGGCCCGGCAAGGTCGGTCTACACCTTC.

The J gene is TRBJ2-6, the V gene TRBV6-6; D gene unclear. Per the germline V gene, CDR1 is MNHNY and CDR2 is SVGAGI (reference sequence). Trimming left V 6 bases short and J 2 bases short, with 14 bases between. The CDR3 spans 16 residues. The CDR3 loop is CASRTAGSAGANVLTF. CDR3 coding DNA: TGTGCCAGCAGGACGGCCGGGTCAGCTGGGGCCAACGTCCTGACTTTC.

This chain connects TRBV20-1 to TRBJ1-6; D gene uncertain. V lost 5 bases and J 0 bases, leaving 11 bases between the germline ends. The germline CDR1 and CDR2 sequences are DFQATT and SNEGSKA (reference sequence). The length of the CDR3 is 15 residues. CDR3 sequence reads: CSARGGGSYNSPLHF. For the CDR3, the DNA is TGCAGTGCTCGAGGTGGAGGCTCCTATAATTCACCCCTCCACTTT.

The gene calls are TRBV27 and TRBJ2-5; D is possibly TRBD1 (6 bases). Trimming shortened V by 6 bases and J by 2 bases, and 13 bases separated the two germline ends. CDR1 is MNHEY, CDR2 SMNVEV, per germline (reference sequence). The CDR3 consists of 14 residues. The CDR3 sequence is CASRLRDTQETQYF. The CDR3 bases are TGTGCCAGCAGGCTCCGGGACACACAAGAGACCCAGTACTTC.

This clonotype was recorded a few times. The J gene is TRBJ2-2, the V gene TRBV29-1; no firm D call. The germline V gene encodes CDR1 SQVTM and CDR2 ANQGSEA. CDR3 length: 12 residues. The V end lost 4 bases, the J end lost 7 bases, and 10 bases lay between the germline ends. CDR3 sequence reads: CSVVPTSGELFF. CDR3 coding DNA: TGCAGCGTTGTCCCGACCAGCGGGGAGCTGTTTTTT.

The CDR3 loop reads CASSPRQNYGYTF. CDR3 sequence (DNA): TGTGCCAGCAGCCCCCGACAGAACTATGGCTACACCTTC. The chain employs TRBV7-2 and TRBJ1-2, with a possible D match to TRBD1 (5 bases). Germline V gene data show CDR1 as SGHTA and CDR2 as FQGNSA. Trimming stripped 5 bases from V and 2 bases from J, with 9 bases between. The CDR3 is 13 amino acids.

This clonotype was counted a few times. This sequence joins TRBV15 and TRBJ2-3; perhaps TRBD2 as D (6 bases). The CDR3 is 14 residues long. Between the trimmed V and J ends, which lost 8 bases and 0 bases, there was a span of 12 bases. CDR1 LNHNV and CDR2 YYDKDF come from the germline V gene (reference sequence). The CDR3 reads CATRGDWSTDTQYF. CDR3 coding DNA: TGTGCCACCCGCGGGGACTGGAGCACAGATACGCAGTATTTT.

This chain joins TRBV5-1 and TRBJ2-5; perhaps TRBD1 as D (6 bases). The CDR3 runs to 16 residues. Looked up from germline, CDR1 is SGHRS and CDR2 is YFSETQ. V lost 4 bases and J lost 1, with 17 bases in between. The CDR3 protein is CASSRGPGQVQETQYF. The CDR3 bases are TGCGCCAGCAGCCGCGGACCGGGACAAGTCCAAGAGACCCAGTACTTC.

Comments on this clonotype: Relative to the germline gene, one junction end is altered; a read error may explain this. The chain combines TRBV4-1 with TRBJ2-1; 14 positions match TRBD2. The germline V gene encodes CDR1 MGHRA and CDR2 YSYEKL. There are 17 residues in the CDR3. The CDR3 loop reads CASSHLTSGGAINGQFF. The CDR3 coding sequence is TGCGCCAGCAGCCATTTGACTAGCGGGGGGGCGATCAATGGGCAGTTCTTC.

A few counts support this clonotype. The chain couples TRBV28 to TRBJ2-1, with 9 nucleotides matching TRBD1. CDR3 size: 15 residues. Germline assignment: CDR1 MDHEN and CDR2 SYDVKM. V gave up 7 bases and J gave up 2 bases; unmatched junction bases: 6. CDR3: CASTPRDRAYNEQFF. CDR3 sequence (DNA): TGTGCCAGCACTCCCCGGGACAGGGCCTACAATGAGCAGTTCTTC.

The sample holds a few counts of this clonotype. This chain connects TRBV6-1 to TRBJ1-6; 8 bases are shared with TRBD1. The CDR3 consists of 15 residues. CDR1 and CDR2 (germline): MNHNS, SASEGT. With V trimmed by 2 bases and J by 7 bases, 4 bases remained unmatched. The CDR3 nucleotides read TGTGCCAGCAGTGAATTGGGACAGGAGAATTCACCCCTCCACTTT. Translated: CASSELGQENSPLHF.

The CDR3 sequence: CASSSQSTNEKLFF. The CDR3 bases are TGTGCCAGCAGTTCTCAGTCAACTAATGAAAAACTGTTTTTT. The chain is built from TRBV6-2 or TRBV6-3 and TRBJ1-4; D gene uncertain. V lost 4 bases and J lost 0, with 6 bases in between. CDR1 and CDR2 from the germline V gene are MNHEY and SVGEGT. The CDR3 has 14 residues.

J is TRBJ2-7 and V is TRBV7-2; either TRBD1 or TRBD2 may fit D (6 bases each). The germline V and J ends were trimmed by 2 bases and 1 base, with 18 bases remaining between them. The CDR3 has 17 amino acids. Germline-derived CDR1 and CDR2 are SGHTA and FQGNSA. CDR3 DNA sequence: TGTGCCAGCAGCTTATCCCCGGGCGGGACACCTTCCTACGAGCAGTACTTC. Encoded protein: CASSLSPGGTPSYEQYF.

Concerning this clonotype itself: One junction end does not reproduce the germline sequence, and a read error may be involved. The chain carries TRBV6-1 and TRBJ1-5, with D uncertain. Germline CDR1 reads MNHNS; CDR2 reads SASEGT. This CDR3 comprises 16 residues. DNA of the CDR3: TGTGCCAGCAGTGAAGGCTGGGGATATAGCAATCAGCCCCAGCGTTTT. Its translation: CASSEGWGYSNQPQRF.

The chain recombines TRBV10-3 with TRBJ2-5, with 15 bases matching TRBD2. In germline, CDR1 is ENHRY, CDR2 SYGVKD. V lost 4 bases, J lost 2 bases, and 2 bases stayed unmatched. The CDR3 extends over 16 amino acids. CDR3 residues: CAISGGTSGGQETQYF. The CDR3 nucleotides are TGTGCCATCAGTGGTGGGACTAGCGGGGGGCAAGAGACCCAGTACTTC.

CDR3 loop: CSARDTAYEQYF. The CDR3 DNA reads TGCAGTGCCAGGGACACCGCCTACGAGCAGTACTTC. This chain links TRBV20-1 with TRBJ2-1, with D perhaps TRBD1 (6 bases). The J call may be wrong; the DNA end is better matched by TRBJ2-7. Germline CDR1 and CDR2: DFQATT and SNEGSKA (reference sequence). This CDR3 has 12 amino acids.

The genes are TRBV20-1 and TRBJ1-6; D uncertain. CDR1 DFQATT and CDR2 SNEGSKA come from the germline V gene (reference sequence). The CDR3 is 15 amino acids. V was clipped by 3 bases and J by 0 bases, with 9 bases between them. As DNA, the CDR3 is TGCAGTGCTAGGGACGTAAGCTCCTATAATTCACCCCTCCACTTT. It codes for CSARDVSSYNSPLHF.